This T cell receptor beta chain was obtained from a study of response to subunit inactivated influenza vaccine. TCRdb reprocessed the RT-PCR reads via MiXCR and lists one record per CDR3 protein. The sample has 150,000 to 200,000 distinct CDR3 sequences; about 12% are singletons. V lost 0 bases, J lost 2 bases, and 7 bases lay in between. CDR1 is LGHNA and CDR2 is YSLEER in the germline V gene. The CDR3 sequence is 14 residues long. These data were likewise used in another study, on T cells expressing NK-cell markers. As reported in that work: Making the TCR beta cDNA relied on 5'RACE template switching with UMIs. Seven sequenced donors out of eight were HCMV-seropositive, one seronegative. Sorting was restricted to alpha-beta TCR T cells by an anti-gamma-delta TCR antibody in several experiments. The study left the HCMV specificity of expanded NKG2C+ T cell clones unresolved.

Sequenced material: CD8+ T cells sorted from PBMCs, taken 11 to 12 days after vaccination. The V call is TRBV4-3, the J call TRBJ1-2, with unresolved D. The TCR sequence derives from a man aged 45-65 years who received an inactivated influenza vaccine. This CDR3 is CASSQDPGNYGYTF. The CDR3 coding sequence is TGCGCCAGCAGCCAAGACCCGGGGAACTATGGCTACACCTTC.